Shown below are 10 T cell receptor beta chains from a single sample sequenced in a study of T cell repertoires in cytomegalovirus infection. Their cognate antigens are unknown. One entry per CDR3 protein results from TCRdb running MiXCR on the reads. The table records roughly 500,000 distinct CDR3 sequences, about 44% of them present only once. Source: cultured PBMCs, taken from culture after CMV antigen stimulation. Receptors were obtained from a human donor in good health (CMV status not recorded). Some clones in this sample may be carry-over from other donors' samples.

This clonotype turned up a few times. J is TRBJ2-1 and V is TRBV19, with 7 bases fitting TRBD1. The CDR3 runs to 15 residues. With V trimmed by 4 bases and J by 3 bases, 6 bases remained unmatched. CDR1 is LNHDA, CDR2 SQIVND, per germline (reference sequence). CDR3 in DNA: TGTGCCAGTAGTACACAGGGGTTTGGCTACAATGAGCAGTTCTTC. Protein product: CASSTQGFGYNEQFF.

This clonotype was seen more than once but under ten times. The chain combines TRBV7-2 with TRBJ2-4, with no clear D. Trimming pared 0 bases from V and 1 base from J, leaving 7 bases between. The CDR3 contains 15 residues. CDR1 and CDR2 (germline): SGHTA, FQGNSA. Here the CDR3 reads CASSLAPKAKNIQYF. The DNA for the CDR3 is TGTGCCAGCAGCTTAGCGCCGAAGGCCAAAAACATTCAGTACTTC. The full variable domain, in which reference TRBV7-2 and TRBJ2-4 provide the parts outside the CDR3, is GAGVSQSPSNKVTEKGKDVELRCDPISGHTALYWYRQSLGQGLEFLIYFQGNSAPDKSGLPSDRFSAERTGGSVSTLTIQRTQQEDSAVYLCASSLAPKAKNIQYFGAGTRLSVL.

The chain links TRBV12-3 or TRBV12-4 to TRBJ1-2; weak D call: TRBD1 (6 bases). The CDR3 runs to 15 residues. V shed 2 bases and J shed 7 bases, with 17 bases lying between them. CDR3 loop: CASSLKEGRGSGYTF. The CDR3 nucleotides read TGTGCCAGCAGTTTAAAGGAGGGGAGGGGGTCTGGCTACACCTTC.

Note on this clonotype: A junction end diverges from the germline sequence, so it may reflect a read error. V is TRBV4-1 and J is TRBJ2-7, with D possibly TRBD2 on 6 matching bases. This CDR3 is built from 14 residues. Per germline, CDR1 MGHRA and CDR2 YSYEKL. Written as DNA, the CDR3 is TGTGCCAGCAGCCTGACGGGGGACCCGAACGAGCAGTACTTC. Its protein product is CASSLTGDPNEQYF.

The CDR3 bases are TGCAGTGCTAGAGTTCCAGGGCCATCCTACAATGAGCAGTTCTTC. The encoded protein is CSARVPGPSYNEQFF. The rearrangement uses TRBV20-1 and TRBJ2-1; TRBD1 might be the D (5 bases). Germline V lookup: CDR1 DFQATT, CDR2 SNEGSKA (reference sequence). V lost 1 base and J lost 1, with 11 bases in between. This CDR3 comprises 15 residues.

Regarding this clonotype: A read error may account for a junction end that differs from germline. The CDR3 is CASSLAFLRSSGNTIYF. The DNA of the CDR3 is TGTGCCAGCAGCTTGGCCTTCCTAAGATCCTCTGGAAACACCATATATTTT. J is TRBJ1-3 and V is TRBV5-3, with D uncertain. Being an ORF, TRBV5-3 has a function that is uncertain. CDR3 length: 17 residues.

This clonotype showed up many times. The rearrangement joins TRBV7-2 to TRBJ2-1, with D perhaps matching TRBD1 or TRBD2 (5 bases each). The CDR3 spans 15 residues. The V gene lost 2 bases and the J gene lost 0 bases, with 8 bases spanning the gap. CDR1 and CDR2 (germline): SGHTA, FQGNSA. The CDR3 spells CASSLSGGSYNEQFF. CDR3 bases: TGTGCCAGCAGCTTATCTGGGGGCTCCTACAATGAGCAGTTCTTC.

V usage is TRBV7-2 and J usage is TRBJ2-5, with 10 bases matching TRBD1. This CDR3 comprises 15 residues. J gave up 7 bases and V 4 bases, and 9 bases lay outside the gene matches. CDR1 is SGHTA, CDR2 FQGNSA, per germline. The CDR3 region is CASSSHRDRGLTQYF. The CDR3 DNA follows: TGTGCCAGCAGCTCCCACCGGGACAGGGGCTTGACCCAGTACTTC.

CDR3 sequence reads: CASSFGTSGDTGEQYF. In nucleotides, the CDR3 is TGTGCCAGCAGCTTTGGGACTAGCGGGGACACAGGGGAGCAGTACTTC. The chain links TRBV7-2 to TRBJ2-7; TRBD2 matches at 13 bases. In germline, CDR1 is SGHTA, CDR2 FQGNSA. The CDR3 is 16 residues long. V trimming: 3 bases; J trimming: 7 bases; junction bases outside the gene matches: 9. The entire variable domain, with the rest obtained from reference TRBV7-2 and TRBJ2-7, is as follows: GAGVSQSPSNKVTEKGKDVELRCDPISGHTALYWYRQSLGQGLEFLIYFQGNSAPDKSGLPSDRFSAERTGGSVSTLTIQRTQQEDSAVYLCASSFGTSGDTGEQYFGPGTRLTVT.

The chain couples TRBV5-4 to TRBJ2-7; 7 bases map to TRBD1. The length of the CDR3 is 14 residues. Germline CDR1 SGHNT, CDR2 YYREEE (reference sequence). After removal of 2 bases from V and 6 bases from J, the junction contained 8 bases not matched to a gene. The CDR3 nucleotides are TGTGCCAGCAGCTTTCAAGGGGGCGGAGGCGAGCAGTACTTC. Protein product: CASSFQGGGGEQYF. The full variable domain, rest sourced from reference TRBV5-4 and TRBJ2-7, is ETGVTQSPTHLIKTRGQQVTLRCSSQSGHNTVSWYQQALGQGPQFIFQYYREEENGRGNFPPRFSGLQFPNYSSELNVNALELDDSALYLCASSFQGGGGEQYFGPGTRLTVT.